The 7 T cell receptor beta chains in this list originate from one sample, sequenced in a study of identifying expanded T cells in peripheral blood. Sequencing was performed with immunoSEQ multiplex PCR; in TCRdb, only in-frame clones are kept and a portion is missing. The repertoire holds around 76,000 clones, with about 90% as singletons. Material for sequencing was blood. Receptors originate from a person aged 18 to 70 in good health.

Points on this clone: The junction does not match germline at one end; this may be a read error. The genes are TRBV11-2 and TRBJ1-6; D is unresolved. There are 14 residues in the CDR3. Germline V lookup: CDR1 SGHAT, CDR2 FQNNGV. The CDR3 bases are TGTGCCAGCAGCTTAATCTCCAATAATTCACCCCTCCACTTT. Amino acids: CASSLISNNSPLHF.

CDR3 loop: CASSMDTYGYTF. The CDR3 DNA reads as TGTGCCAGCAGCATGGACACATATGGCTACACCTTC. The chain combines TRBV5-5 with TRBJ1-2; TRBD1 might be the D (5 bases). V shed 4 bases and J shed 5 bases, with 9 bases lying between them. This CDR3 comprises 12 residues. Germline loops: CDR1 SGHKS, CDR2 YYEKEE (reference sequence). Using reference TRBV5-5 and TRBJ1-2 for the parts outside the CDR3, the full variable domain is DAGVTQSPTHLIKTRGQQVTLRCSPISGHKSVSWYQQVLGQGPQFIFQYYEKEERGRGNFPDRFSARQFPNYSSELNVNALLLGDSALYLCASSMDTYGYTFGSGTRLTVV.

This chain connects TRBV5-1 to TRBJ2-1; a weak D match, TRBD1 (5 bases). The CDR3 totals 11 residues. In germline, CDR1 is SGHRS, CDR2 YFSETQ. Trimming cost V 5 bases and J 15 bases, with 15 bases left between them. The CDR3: CASSKGGHLFF. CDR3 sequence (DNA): TGCGCCAGCAGTAAAGGTGGACACCTGTTCTTC.

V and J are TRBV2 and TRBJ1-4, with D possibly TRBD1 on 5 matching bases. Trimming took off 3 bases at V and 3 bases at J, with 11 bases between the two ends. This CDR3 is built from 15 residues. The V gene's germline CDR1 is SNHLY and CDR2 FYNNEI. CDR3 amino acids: CASSEFRDANEKLFF. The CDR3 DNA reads TGTGCCAGCAGTGAGTTTCGGGACGCTAATGAAAAACTGTTTTTT. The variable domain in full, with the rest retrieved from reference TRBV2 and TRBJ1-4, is EPEVTQTPSHQVTQMGQEVILRCVPISNHLYFYWYRQILGQKVEFLVSFYNNEISEKSEIFDDQFSVERPDGSNFTLKIRSTKLEDSAMYFCASSEFRDANEKLFFGSGTQLSVL.

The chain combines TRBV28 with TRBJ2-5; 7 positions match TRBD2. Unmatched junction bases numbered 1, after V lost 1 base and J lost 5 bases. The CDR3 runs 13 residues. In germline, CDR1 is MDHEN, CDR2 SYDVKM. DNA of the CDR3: TGTGCCAGCAGTTTATCACTAGCGGAGACCCAGTACTTC. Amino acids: CASSLSLAETQYF.

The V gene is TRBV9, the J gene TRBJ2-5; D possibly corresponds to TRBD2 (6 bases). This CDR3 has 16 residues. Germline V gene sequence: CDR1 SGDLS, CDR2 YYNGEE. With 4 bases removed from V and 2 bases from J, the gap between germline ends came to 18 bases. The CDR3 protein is CASSPTQGGGQETQYF. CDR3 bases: TGTGCCAGCAGCCCAACTCAGGGAGGAGGACAAGAGACCCAGTACTTC.

CDR3 sequence reads: CAWSVLLEEQFF. The CDR3 DNA is TGTGCCTGGAGTGTACTCCTCGAGGAGCAGTTCTTC. The genes are TRBV30 and TRBJ2-1; D uncertain. The CDR3 sequence is 12 residues long. CDR1 is GTSNPN, CDR2 SVGIG, per germline (reference sequence). The germline V and J ends were trimmed by 0 bases and 10 bases, with 10 bases remaining between them.